The 13 T cell receptor beta chains in this list originate from one sample, sequenced in a study of T cell repertoires in cytomegalovirus infection. TCRdb re-analysed the reads in MiXCR, keeping a single row per CDR3 protein. The sample holds around 450,000 distinct CDR3 sequences, 25% to 40% seen once. The sequenced sample consisted of PBMCs. All receptors come from a human donor in good health (CMV status not recorded). Some clones in this sample may be carry-over from other donors' samples.

This clonotype appeared a few times. The J gene is TRBJ2-7, the V gene TRBV15; either TRBD1 or TRBD2 may fit D (5 bases each). CDR1 is LNHNV and CDR2 is YYDKDF in the germline V gene (reference sequence). The V gene lost 3 bases and the J gene lost 4 bases, with 13 bases spanning the gap. There are 14 residues in the CDR3. This chain's CDR3 is CATSSRDASYEQYF. CDR3 DNA: TGTGCCACCAGCAGCCGGGACGCATCTTACGAGCAGTACTTC.

The CDR3, as DNA: TGTGCCACCAGTGACCGCAGCTACAATGAGCAGTTCTTC. Translated: CATSDRSYNEQFF. V is TRBV24-1 and J is TRBJ2-1; D uncertain. From germline, CDR1 is KGHDR and CDR2 SFDVKD. The length of the CDR3 is 13 residues. The V and J ends lost 4 bases and 3 bases respectively, with 6 bases between them.

The DNA of the CDR3 is TGTGCCAGCAGTTCCCTTGGACGGGCTCCCAATCAGCCCCAGCATTTT. This encodes CASSSLGRAPNQPQHF. This rearrangement joins TRBV6-2 or TRBV6-3 to TRBJ1-5, with unresolved D. V shed 4 bases and J shed 3 bases, with 16 bases lying between them. The CDR3 is made up of 16 amino acids. In germline, CDR1 is MNHEY, CDR2 SVGEGT.

The chain recombines TRBV7-9 with TRBJ1-4; 11 bases map to TRBD1. V shed 5 bases, J shed 0 bases, and the junction held 5 bases outside the gene matches. CDR3 length equals 17 residues. CDR1 is SEHNR, CDR2 FQNEAQ, per germline (reference sequence). CDR3 coding DNA: TGTGCCAGCAGCCAAGGGGGACAGGGGGCAACTAATGAAAAACTGTTTTTT. This translates into CASSQGGQGATNEKLFF.

This clonotype was found a few times. The CDR3 sequence: CASSRGRVNGYTF. The CDR3 DNA is TGTGCCAGCAGCAGAGGCAGGGTTAATGGCTACACCTTC. The chain uses TRBV28 and TRBJ1-2; D perhaps matches TRBD1 (5 bases). Trimming shortened V by 6 bases and J by 6 bases, and 14 bases separated the two germline ends. Germline V gene sequence: CDR1 MDHEN, CDR2 SYDVKM. The CDR3 extends over 13 amino acids.

The rearrangement uses TRBV6-2 or TRBV6-3 and TRBJ1-5; D is undetermined. This CDR3 spans 16 amino acids. Germline values: CDR1 MNHEY, CDR2 SVGEGT. The ends were cut back, 2 bases at V and 8 bases at J, with 19 bases in the middle. The CDR3 here is CASSYAESIGYEPQHF. The DNA of the CDR3 is TGTGCCAGCAGTTACGCCGAATCTATTGGATATGAGCCCCAGCATTTT.

This clonotype was seen more than once but under ten times. The chain recombines TRBV7-6 with TRBJ2-1, with D possibly matching TRBD2 (5 bases). V dropped 4 bases and J dropped 9 bases, with 13 bases sitting between them. The length of the CDR3 is 13 residues. CDR1 SGHVS and CDR2 FNYEAQ come from the germline V gene. The CDR3 loop is CASSSRGHSEQFF. The DNA for the CDR3 is TGTGCCAGCAGCTCGCGCGGGCACTCTGAGCAGTTCTTC.

As regards this clonotype: This may be a read error, as it is one base from a much larger clone. V and J are TRBV28 and TRBJ1-1, with TRBD1 as a possible D gene (5 bases). This CDR3 is 14 amino acids long. V shed 7 bases and J shed 11 bases, with 23 bases lying between them. Looked up from germline, CDR1 is MDHEN and CDR2 is SYDVKM. CDR3 protein: CASIPGTTQVFAFF. The CDR3 nucleotides are TGTGCCAGCATCCCCGGGACCACACAGGTTTTTGCTTTCTTT.

This clonotype came up a few times. The J gene is TRBJ2-2, the V gene TRBV7-2, with 7 bases lining up with TRBD1. J was trimmed by 5 bases and V by 6 bases; bases with no gene match: 15. The V gene's germline CDR1 is SGHTA and CDR2 FQGNSA. The CDR3 contains 17 residues. For the CDR3, the DNA is TGTGCCAGCAGGTACACCGGGACAGCGATGGGAACCGGGGAGCTGTTTTTT. It is translated as CASRYTGTAMGTGELFF. Full variable domain (missing parts from reference TRBV7-2 and TRBJ2-2): GAGVSQSPSNKVTEKGKDVELRCDPISGHTALYWYRQSLGQGLEFLIYFQGNSAPDKSGLPSDRFSAERTGGSVSTLTIQRTQQEDSAVYLCASRYTGTAMGTGELFFGEGSRLTVL.

The chain employs TRBV7-2 and TRBJ1-3; 8 nucleotides line up with TRBD1. V lost 3 bases, J lost 4 bases, and 8 bases stayed unmatched. The CDR3 totals 16 residues. Germline-derived CDR1 and CDR2 are SGHTA and FQGNSA. CDR3 in amino acids: CASSLGGQGGGNTIYF. The CDR3 DNA sequence: TGTGCCAGCAGCTTGGGCGGACAGGGTGGAGGAAACACCATATATTTT.

The chain employs TRBV11-2 and TRBJ2-1; 15 bases match TRBD2. The CDR3 sequence is 16 residues long. Germline CDR1 SGHAT, CDR2 FQNNGV. With 4 bases clipped from V and 10 bases from J, the junction kept 8 bases outside the gene matches. This CDR3 is CASSSRWTSGGAEQFF. For the CDR3, the DNA is TGTGCCAGCAGCTCCAGATGGACTAGCGGGGGGGCAGAGCAGTTCTTC.

As regards this clonotype: A clone one base away is much larger, so this may be a read error. J is TRBJ1-2 and V is TRBV7-2; 7 bases map to TRBD1. This CDR3 region has 12 residues. The germline gives CDR1 SGHTA, CDR2 FQGNSA. CDR3 in amino acids: CASSLDRGGCTF. The CDR3 DNA reads TGTGCCAGCAGCTTAGACAGGGGAGGCTGCACCTTC.

This clonotype was seen more than once but under ten times. The chain couples TRBV30 to TRBJ1-1; D might be TRBD1 (6 bases). The CDR3 length is 13 residues. Germline CDR1 is GTSNPN and CDR2 is SVGIG (reference sequence). Trimming removed 4 bases at V and 4 bases at J, with 13 bases between. CDR3 protein: CAWTVNRVTEAFF. Here the CDR3 DNA reads TGTGCCTGGACTGTCAACAGGGTCACTGAAGCTTTCTTT.